A single sample gave rise to the 17 T cell receptor beta chains below, sequenced in a study of cytomegalovirus exposure and HLA in healthy donors. In the PCR, 60 Vbeta and 13 Jbeta primers were used. The data were produced by immunoSEQ multiplex PCR, yet TCRdb's version contains in-frame clones alone and is incomplete. The sample has about 180,000 clones, approximately 80% seen once; the top ten hold around 0.46%. The sample taken for sequencing was PBMCs. The source of these receptors is a woman aged 45 to 65 in good health and CMV-seronegative.

In its sample, this clone was seen a few times. This sequence joins TRBV15 and TRBJ2-5; D is possibly TRBD2 (5 bases). The V gene's germline CDR1 is LNHNV and CDR2 YYDKDF (reference sequence). V lost 9 bases and J lost 7, with 21 bases in between. This CDR3 contains 14 residues. The CDR3: CATNEDWNSGTQYF. CDR3 nucleotide sequence: TGTGCCACAAACGAGGACTGGAACTCTGGGACCCAGTACTTC.

The chain links TRBV18 to TRBJ1-5; weak D call: TRBD1 (5 bases). CDR3 length: 14 residues. V was trimmed by 1 base and J by 5 bases, leaving 9 bases between them. The germline V gene encodes CDR1 KGHSH and CDR2 LQKENI. The CDR3 sequence is CASSPQGLDQPQHF. The DNA of the CDR3 is TGTGCCAGCTCACCACAGGGGTTGGATCAGCCCCAGCATTTT.

This clone was seen more than once but under ten times. The V call is TRBV7-2, the J call TRBJ2-2, with 7 bases identical to TRBD2. Germline loops: CDR1 SGHTA, CDR2 FQGNSA. The CDR3 is 14 residues long. V was clipped by 5 bases and J by 7 bases; unmatched bases: 7. The CDR3 nucleotides are TGTGCCAGCAGCCCACCTCGGACTAGCGGGGAGCTGTTTTTT. This sequence encodes CASSPPRTSGELFF.

This chain joins TRBV2 and TRBJ1-2; TRBD1 aligns across 9 bases. The CDR3 loop spans 14 amino acids. Germline V gene data show CDR1 as SNHLY and CDR2 as FYNNEI. V was clipped by 6 bases and J by 7 bases; unmatched bases: 9. The DNA of the CDR3 is TGTGCCAGCAGACGGGACAGGGATTTGTTTGGCTACACCTTC. Translation gives CASRRDRDLFGYTF.

The J gene is TRBJ2-1, the V gene TRBV6-6; D is uncertain. Germline CDR1 reads MNHNY; CDR2 reads SVGAGI (reference sequence). The germline V and J ends were trimmed by 2 bases and 4 bases, with 6 bases remaining between them. CDR3 length equals 13 residues. CDR3 sequence (DNA): TGTGCCAGCAGTTACGTGAGTTACAATGAGCAGTTCTTC. Translated: CASSYVSYNEQFF.

The chain joins TRBV19 to TRBJ2-1; TRBD2 aligns across 11 bases. Germline loops: CDR1 LNHDA, CDR2 SQIVND (reference sequence). Trimming at V came to 11 bases and at J to 4 bases, leaving 19 bases not matched to a gene. CDR3 length equals 18 residues. The DNA of the CDR3 is TGTGCCGGGACCGGGACAGCGGGACTAGCGGCATCTTACAATGAGCAGTTCTTC. Encoded protein: CAGTGTAGLAASYNEQFF. Full variable domain (outside the CDR3, taken from reference TRBV19 and TRBJ2-1): DGGITQSPKYLFRKEGQNVTLSCEQNLNHDAMYWYRQDPGQGLRLIYYSQIVNDFQKGDIAEGYSVSREKKESFPLTVTSAQKNPTAFYLCAGTGTAGLAASYNEQFFGPGTRLTVL.

J is TRBJ2-1 and V is TRBV7-9; D is undetermined. This CDR3 has 13 amino acids. Germline V gene sequence: CDR1 SEHNR, CDR2 FQNEAQ (reference sequence). V lost 5 bases and J lost 0, with 5 bases in between. The CDR3 spells CASSHSSYNEQFF. Written as DNA, the CDR3 is TGTGCCAGCAGCCACAGCTCCTACAATGAGCAGTTCTTC.

In its sample, this clone was seen a few times. V is TRBV10-3 and J is TRBJ1-2; TRBD1 matches at 10 bases. Unmatched junction bases numbered 5, after V lost 6 bases and J lost 4 bases. CDR1 and CDR2 (germline): ENHRY, SYGVKD. The CDR3 runs to 14 residues. CDR3 residues: CAISGTGAPYGYTF. CDR3 DNA: TGTGCCATCAGCGGGACAGGGGCCCCCTATGGCTACACCTTC.

This clone was counted between two and nine times. Other DNA sequences in the sample encode the same CDR3. This chain links TRBV29-1 with TRBJ1-1; the D gene is possibly TRBD1 (5 bases). Germline CDR1 is SQVTM and CDR2 is ANQGSEA. Trimming took 6 bases from V and 1 from J, leaving 12 bases between them. The CDR3 has 13 amino acids. CDR3: CSVAEGTNTEAFF. DNA of the CDR3: TGCAGCGTCGCGGAGGGGACGAACACTGAAGCTTTCTTT.

This clone has more than one count but fewer than ten. The chain recombines TRBV5-4 with TRBJ2-1; 11 bases fit TRBD2. The CDR3 runs 16 residues. Germline CDR1 SGHNT, CDR2 YYREEE (reference sequence). J lost 10 bases, V lost 3 bases, and 12 bases had no gene match. CDR3 loop: CASSSETSGVSGEQFF. The DNA for the CDR3 is TGTGCCAGCAGCTCGGAGACTAGCGGGGTCTCGGGAGAGCAGTTCTTC. Using reference TRBV5-4 and TRBJ2-1 for the parts outside the CDR3, the full variable domain is ETGVTQSPTHLIKTRGQQVTLRCSSQSGHNTVSWYQQALGQGPQFIFQYYREEENGRGNFPPRFSGLQFPNYSSELNVNALELDDSALYLCASSSETSGVSGEQFFGPGTRLTVL.

The V and J genes are TRBV6-5 and TRBJ1-5, with TRBD1 as a possible D gene (6 bases). From germline, CDR1 is MNHEY and CDR2 SVGAGI. Trimming left V 6 bases short and J 6 bases short, with 12 bases between. There are 13 residues in the CDR3. Here the CDR3 reads CASRQGFGQPQHF. The CDR3 bases are TGTGCCAGCAGACAGGGTTTCGGTCAGCCCCAGCATTTT.

The rearrangement uses TRBV7-6 and TRBJ2-1, with 7 bases matching TRBD2. The V segment lost 3 bases and the J segment 8 bases; nucleotides outside the gene matches: 10. The germline gives CDR1 SGHVS, CDR2 FNYEAQ. CDR3 length equals 15 residues. This chain's CDR3 is CASSFAGLVTDEQFF. CDR3 nucleotides: TGTGCCAGCAGCTTCGCCGGACTAGTGACCGATGAGCAGTTCTTC.

The chain is built from TRBV5-1 and TRBJ2-7, with D perhaps TRBD1 (6 bases). V gave up 3 bases and J gave up 2 bases, with 9 bases separating them. The CDR3 totals 13 residues. Germline V lookup: CDR1 SGHRS, CDR2 YFSETQ. The CDR3 DNA reads as TGCGCCAGCAGCTGGGACATTACCTACGAGCAGTACTTC. This translates into CASSWDITYEQYF.

V is TRBV6-1 and J is TRBJ2-7; D is possibly TRBD1 (6 bases). Between the trimmed V and J ends, which lost 5 bases and 3 bases, there was a span of 11 bases. Germline loops: CDR1 MNHNS, CDR2 SASEGT. This CDR3 has 13 amino acids. CDR3 in amino acids: CASSSGVYYEQYF. The CDR3 region has the DNA TGTGCCAGCAGTTCAGGGGTCTACTACGAGCAGTACTTC.

In the case of this clone: At the DNA level, this CDR3 is encoded by other sequences in the same sample as well. V and J are TRBV7-6 and TRBJ2-7; tentative D call: TRBD2 (5 bases). Between the trimmed V and J ends, which lost 1 base and 0 bases, there was a span of 10 bases. Germline-derived CDR1 and CDR2 are SGHVS and FNYEAQ. This CDR3 spans 15 amino acids. CDR3: CASSLVDGSSYEQYF. The CDR3 nucleotides are TGTGCCAGCAGCTTAGTAGATGGGAGCTCCTACGAGCAGTACTTC.

V and J are TRBV15 and TRBJ1-1; TRBD1 matches 7 bases. V gave up 9 bases and J gave up 4 bases; unmatched junction bases: 5. The V gene's germline CDR1 is LNHNV and CDR2 YYDKDF (reference sequence). The CDR3 contains 12 residues. The CDR3 region has the DNA TGTGCCACAAGCCAGGGGGGCACTGAAGCTTTCTTT. Protein: CATSQGGTEAFF.

This chain uses TRBV18 with TRBJ2-7; maybe TRBD1 (5 bases). Germline V gives CDR1 KGHSH, CDR2 LQKENI. This CDR3 region has 14 residues. Trimming took 1 base from V and 6 from J, leaving 13 bases between them. CDR3 sequence reads: CASSPLGLSGEQYF. In DNA form, the CDR3 reads TGTGCCAGCTCACCACTGGGGCTTTCCGGCGAGCAGTACTTC.